Listed below are T cell receptor beta chains from one sample, sequenced in a study of long-term antiretroviral therapy in people with HIV. Only in-frame clones appear in the TCRdb table, and some are missing; sequencing was by immunoSEQ multiplex PCR. This sample has some 21,000 clones; 82% occur once, and the top ten carry around 5%. The source material was unsorted PBMCs, sampled 0.3 years after starting antiretroviral therapy. These receptors were taken from a man aged 50-59 years with HIV. Both conserved end residues are part of each CDR3. The D gene is left open where the match is weak. For some rows the clone size is stated as once, few or many, or as a class when expanded; others skip it.

j_call | v_call | d_call | clone_size | cdr3_aa | cdr3_nt
TRBJ2-7 | TRBV11-2 | TRBD1 | - | CASSTGQAPHEQYF | TGTGCCAGCAGCACCGGACAGGCCCCCCACGAGCAGTACTTC
TRBJ2-7 | TRBV7-2 | - | medium-sized | CASSHRRAGYEQYF | TGTGCCAGCAGCCACCGACGGGCGGGGTACGAGCAGTACTTC
TRBJ1-1 | TRBV4-1 | - | - | CASSQGVGGLMNTEAFF | TGCGCCAGCAGCCAGGGGGTGGGGGGACTAATGAACACTGAAGCTTTCTTT
TRBJ2-5 | TRBV9 | TRBD2 | - | CASSPGLAGGGETQYF | TGTGCCAGCAGCCCGGGACTAGCGGGAGGGGGAGAGACCCAGTACTTC
TRBJ1-5 | TRBV10-2 | - | - | CASSERGQSNQPQHF | TGCGCCAGCAGTGAAAGGGGACAAAGCAATCAGCCCCAGCATTTT
TRBJ2-7 | TRBV5-5 | - | - | CASSLRAGLYEQYF | TGTGCCAGCAGCTTGAGGGCGGGCCTCTACGAGCAGTACTTC
TRBJ2-7 | TRBV19 | TRBD1 | - | CASRPGTGYHEQYF | TGTGCCAGTAGACCCGGGACAGGGTATCACGAGCAGTACTTC
TRBJ1-1 | TRBV7-8 | - | - | CASSQGPRTEAFF | TGTGCCAGCAGCCAGGGGCCTAGGACTGAAGCTTTCTTT
TRBJ2-7 | TRBV9 | TRBD2 | - | CASSVGGLADYEQYF | TGTGCCAGCAGCGTAGGGGGACTAGCGGACTACGAGCAGTACTTC
TRBJ1-1 | TRBV15 | TRBD1 | - | CATSTRQGRNTEAFF | TGTGCCACCAGCACCAGACAGGGAAGGAACACTGAAGCTTTCTTT
TRBJ2-7 | TRBV13 | TRBD1 | - | CASSQGQGQTSYEQYF | TGTGCCAGCAGCCAAGGACAGGGCCAAACCTCCTACGAGCAGTACTTC
TRBJ1-5 | TRBV2 | TRBD1 | - | CASRRDREQPQHF | TGTGCCAGCAGGCGGGACAGGGAACAGCCCCAGCATTTT
TRBJ2-2 | TRBV27 | TRBD2 | - | CASNLAGGYTGELFF | TGTGCCAGCAATCTAGCGGGAGGGTACACCGGGGAGCTGTTTTTT
TRBJ2-7 | TRBV5-1 | - | - | CASRDPGAYEQYF | TGCGCCAGCCGGGACCCGGGGGCCTACGAGCAGTACTTC
TRBJ2-3 | TRBV7-2 | TRBD2 | - | CASRGTSGGARTDTQYF | TGTGCCAGCAGGGGGACTAGCGGGGGGGCGAGAACAGATACGCAGTATTTT
TRBJ1-2 | TRBV7-9 | - | few | CASSLGLSNYGYTF | TGTGCCAGCAGCTTAGGTTTGAGTAACTATGGCTACACCTTC
TRBJ2-7 | TRBV5-1 | - | - | CASNGDTTSEQYF | TGCGCCAGCAATGGGGACACGACTAGTGAGCAGTACTTC
TRBJ1-2 | TRBV10-2 | - | - | CASSDETQIYGYTF | TGCGCCAGCAGTGACGAGACACAAATCTATGGCTACACCTTC
TRBJ1-2 | TRBV2 | TRBD1 | few | CASSEADGQGASGYTF | TGTGCCAGCAGTGAAGCGGACGGACAGGGGGCGAGTGGCTACACCTTC
TRBJ1-1 | TRBV6-4 | - | - | CASSDSTNTEAFF | TGTGCCAGCAGTGACTCCACCAACACTGAAGCTTTCTTT
TRBJ1-1 | TRBV5-6 | - | - | CASSLMNTEAFF | TGTGCCAGCAGCTTGATGAACACTGAAGCTTTCTTT
TRBJ2-1 | TRBV19 | - | - | CASSSQRVNEQFF | TGTGCCAGTAGTAGTCAGCGAGTCAATGAGCAGTTCTTC
TRBJ2-3 | TRBV10-1 | - | - | CASSETGLSTDTQYF | TGCGCCAGCAGTGAAACAGGGCTGAGCACAGATACGCAGTATTTT
TRBJ2-6 | TRBV5-1 | - | - | CASSTGLISGANVLTF | TGCGCCAGCAGCACCGGACTCATCTCTGGGGCCAACGTCCTGACTTTC
TRBJ2-5 | TRBV5-1 | - | - | CASSLAHGTFQETQYF | TGCGCCAGCAGCTTGGCCCACGGCACCTTCCAAGAGACCCAGTACTTC
TRBJ2-1 | TRBV13 | - | - | CASSRGLQGDEQFF | TGTGCCAGCAGTCGAGGATTACAGGGCGATGAGCAGTTCTTC
TRBJ1-3 | TRBV25-1 | - | - | CASSSGPYVMGSGNTIYF | TGTGCCAGCAGCTCCGGGCCCTACGTGATGGGCTCTGGAAACACCATATATTTT
TRBJ1-6 | TRBV10-3 | - | - | CAIKGLGSNSPLHF | TGTGCCATCAAGGGGTTGGGGAGTAATTCACCCCTCCACTTT
TRBJ2-7 | TRBV21-1 | - | - | CASSHFGPNREFTYEQYF | TGTGCCAGCAGCCACTTCGGCCCGAACAGGGAATTCACCTACGAGCAGTACTTC
TRBJ2-7 | TRBV29-1 | TRBD1 | - | CSVDPDRGNEQYF | TGCAGCGTTGATCCGGACAGGGGGAACGAGCAGTACTTC
TRBJ1-5 | TRBV6-5 | - | - | CASSPLNGQPQHF | TGTGCCAGCAGCCCTTTAAATGGTCAGCCCCAGCATTTT
TRBJ2-3 | TRBV28 | - | - | CASSPTRVLTDTQYF | TGTGCCAGCAGTCCAACCCGCGTCCTAACAGATACGCAGTATTTT
TRBJ1-4 | TRBV6-1 | TRBD1 | - | CAIRRDRANEKLFF | TGTGCCATCAGAAGGGACAGGGCTAATGAAAAACTGTTTTTT
TRBJ2-7 | TRBV4-1 | - | - | CASSQVGTKSYEQYF | TGCGCCAGCAGCCAAGTCGGGACAAAGTCCTACGAGCAGTACTTC
TRBJ1-5 | TRBV19 | TRBD1 | - | CASTGTGESQPQHF | TGTGCCAGTACCGGGACAGGGGAAAGTCAGCCCCAGCATTTT
TRBJ1-2 | TRBV7-2 | - | - | CASSLGQVYGYTF | TGTGCCAGCAGCTTAGGACAGGTCTATGGCTACACCTTC
TRBJ1-1 | TRBV29-1 | - | - | CSSRLRMNTEAFF | TGCAGCTCACGCCTCCGTATGAACACTGAAGCTTTCTTT
TRBJ2-1 | TRBV7-9 | - | - | CASRLGYNEQFF | TGTGCCAGCAGGCTCGGGTACAATGAGCAGTTCTTC
TRBJ1-5 | TRBV27 | TRBD1 | once | CARLPGQGYSNQPQHF | TGTGCCAGATTACCGGGACAGGGGTATAGCAATCAGCCCCAGCATTTT
TRBJ2-5 | TRBV25-1 | TRBD1 | - | CASSESRGQGSEETQYF | TGTGCCAGCAGTGAATCCCGAGGACAGGGGAGTGAGGAGACCCAGTACTTC
TRBJ2-3 | TRBV27 | - | - | CASHTRDGDWTDTQYF | TGTGCCAGCCACACACGGGACGGCGATTGGACAGATACGCAGTATTTT
TRBJ1-1 | TRBV6-5 | - | - | CASSYGEITEAFF | TGTGCCAGCAGTTACGGGGAAATCACTGAAGCTTTCTTT
TRBJ2-1 | TRBV27 | TRBD2 | - | CASSPSVGGGPLSNEQFF | TGTGCCAGCAGTCCCTCCGTGGGCGGGGGGCCGTTGAGTAATGAGCAGTTCTTC
TRBJ2-1 | TRBV5-8 | TRBD2 | - | CASSTGTSTWGEQFF | TGTGCCAGCAGCACCGGGACTAGCACCTGGGGTGAGCAGTTCTTC
TRBJ2-1 | TRBV4-1 | TRBD2 | - | CASSQMGLAGGERAYNEQFF | TGCGCCAGCAGCCAAATGGGACTAGCGGGGGGAGAGAGAGCCTACAATGAGCAGTTCTTC
TRBJ1-2 | TRBV6-4 | - | few | CASSEDARPNYGYTF | TGTGCCAGCAGTGAGGACGCCCGACCTAACTATGGCTACACCTTC
TRBJ2-7 | TRBV10-3 | TRBD1 | - | CAISGGQRNSYEQYF | TGTGCCATCAGTGGGGGACAGCGAAACTCCTACGAGCAGTACTTC
TRBJ1-5 | TRBV28 | - | - | CASSFVRKPQHF | TGTGCCAGCAGTTTCGTGAGGAAGCCCCAGCATTTT
TRBJ1-2 | TRBV28 | - | - | CASRKNDPQPETF | TGTGCCAGCAGAAAGAACGATCCCCAGCCCGAGACCTTC
TRBJ2-1 | TRBV27 | TRBD2 | - | CASSRVAGDSYNEQFF | TGTGCCAGCAGTCGTGTAGCGGGGGACTCCTACAATGAGCAGTTCTTC